Presented here are 5 T cell receptor beta chains from one specimen sequenced in a study of T cell changes during pregnancy in multiple sclerosis. This table comes from immunoSEQ multiplex PCR, and its TCRdb copy is limited to in-frame clones, with some not included. The profile shows fewer than 80,000 clones, 94% of them singletons. The material sequenced was CD4+ T cells from peripheral blood mononuclear cells, taken after pregnancy. All receptors derive from a female donor with multiple sclerosis, enrolled in a pregnancy study.

The chain links TRBV7-2 to TRBJ2-7; tentative D call: TRBD2 (6 bases). This CDR3 has 16 residues. The ends were cut back, 0 bases at V and 1 base at J, with 13 bases in the middle. The germline CDR1 and CDR2 sequences are SGHTA and FQGNSA. CDR3 sequence (DNA): TGTGCCAGCAGCTTAGCTGGCGGGGCGAGTTCCTACGAGCAGTACTTC. Protein sequence: CASSLAGGASSYEQYF.

This chain uses TRBV4-2 with TRBJ2-2, with a possible D match to TRBD2 (6 bases). V lost 2 bases to trimming and J lost 3 bases, with 13 bases between them. The length of the CDR3 is 16 residues. Germline CDR1 LGHNA, CDR2 YNFKEQ. CDR3 DNA sequence: TGTGCCAGCAGCCAAAGCCCGGGAGTAGACACCGGGGAGCTGTTTTTT. It specifies CASSQSPGVDTGELFF.

V usage is TRBV19 and J usage is TRBJ2-6, with D maybe TRBD1 (6 bases). The CDR3 has 17 residues. The ends were cut back, 1 base at V and 1 base at J, with 11 bases in the middle. CDR1 LNHDA and CDR2 SQIVND come from the germline V gene (reference sequence). The CDR3 sequence is CASSIAQGWSGANVLTF. The CDR3 DNA follows: TGTGCCAGTAGTATAGCACAGGGATGGTCTGGGGCCAACGTCCTGACTTTC.

This clone was seen a single time. CDR3 DNA: TGTGCCAGCAGCGACAGGGCGAGCTACGAGCAGTACTTC. It translates to CASSDRASYEQYF. This sequence joins TRBV7-2 and TRBJ2-7; 7 bases fit TRBD1. This CDR3 has 13 residues. Germline loops: CDR1 SGHTA, CDR2 FQGNSA. Unmatched junction bases numbered 4, after V lost 5 bases and J lost 3 bases.

The chain combines TRBV6-5 with TRBJ2-1; D is undetermined. Between the trimmed V and J ends, which lost 7 bases and 8 bases, there was a span of 9 bases. Per the germline V gene, CDR1 is MNHEY and CDR2 is SVGAGI. The CDR3 is 11 amino acids. The CDR3 is CASTRGDEQFF. In nucleotides, the CDR3 is TGTGCCAGCACCAGAGGCGATGAGCAGTTCTTC.